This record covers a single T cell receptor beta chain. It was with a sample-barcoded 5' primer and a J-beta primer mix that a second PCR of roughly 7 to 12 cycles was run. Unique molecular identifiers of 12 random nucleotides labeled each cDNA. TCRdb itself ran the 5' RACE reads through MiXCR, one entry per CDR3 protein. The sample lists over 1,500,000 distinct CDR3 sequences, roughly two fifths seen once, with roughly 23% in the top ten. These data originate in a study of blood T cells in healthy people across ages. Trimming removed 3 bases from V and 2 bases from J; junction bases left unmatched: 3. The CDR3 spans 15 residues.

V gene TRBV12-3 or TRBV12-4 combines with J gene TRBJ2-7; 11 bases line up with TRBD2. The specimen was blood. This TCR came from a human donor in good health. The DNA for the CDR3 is TGTGCCAGCAGTTTTGCTAGCGGGGGGACCTACGAGCAGTACTTC. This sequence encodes CASSFASGGTYEQYF.